Shown below are 14 T cell receptor beta chains from a single sample sequenced in a study of T-cell reconstitution after alpha-beta-depleted transplantation in children. The TCRbeta library was prepared with unique molecular identifiers. From the PCR reads, TCRdb called clonotypes with MiXCR, one entry per CDR3 protein. Among roughly 590,000 distinct CDR3 sequences listed, 16% were seen once. Material: PBMCs from the stem cell graft donor, obtained from the stem cell graft. The receptors were gathered from a human donor who donated a stem cell graft to a child with acute myeloid leukemia.

As to this clonotype: A much larger clone differs by one base, so this may be a read error. The chain joins TRBV20-1 to TRBJ2-5; TRBD2 is a possible D gene (7 bases). V lost 0 bases and J 13 bases, leaving 18 bases between the germline ends. Germline V gene lookup returns CDR1 DFQATT and CDR2 SNEGSKA (reference sequence). This CDR3 is 13 amino acids long. CDR3 sequence: CSARDTTGGPPYF. The CDR3, as DNA: TGCAGTGCTAGAGATACTACCGGGGGGCCACCGTACTTC.

The chain combines TRBV24-1 with TRBJ2-3; 7 bases match TRBD1. V lost 0 bases, J lost 2 bases, and 13 bases stayed unmatched. Germline-derived CDR1 and CDR2 are KGHDR and SFDVKD. The CDR3 has 19 amino acids. CDR3 bases: TGTGCCACCAGTGATTTGACCCCGGGACAGCCCGCGGTCACAGATACGCAGTATTTT. Translating gives CATSDLTPGQPAVTDTQYF.

In its sample, this clonotype was seen many times. The rearrangement links TRBV5-6 to TRBJ2-1; D is possibly TRBD1 or TRBD2 (5 bases each). The germline V gene encodes CDR1 SGHDT and CDR2 YYEEEE. This CDR3 is 12 amino acids long. V dropped 3 bases and J dropped 6 bases, with 7 bases sitting between them. CDR3 sequence: CASSWGPNEQFF. The CDR3 DNA follows: TGTGCCAGCAGCTGGGGACCCAATGAGCAGTTCTTC. Based on the CDR3 plus reference TRBV5-6 and TRBJ2-1, the full variable domain is DAGVTQSPTHLIKTRGQQVTLRCSPKSGHDTVSWYQQALGQGPQFIFQYYEEEERQRGNFPDRFSGHQFPNYSSELNVNALLLGDSALYLCASSWGPNEQFFGPGTRLTVL.

This clonotype was detected only a few times. The chain uses TRBV20-1 and TRBJ2-1; 11 positions agree with TRBD1. Germline V gene sequence: CDR1 DFQATT, CDR2 SNEGSKA (reference sequence). V gave up 3 bases and J gave up 3 bases; unmatched junction bases: 4. The CDR3 loop spans 15 amino acids. This chain's CDR3 is CSASRGQGVYNEQFF. The CDR3 nucleotides read TGCAGTGCTAGCCGGGGACAGGGGGTCTACAATGAGCAGTTCTTC.

This clonotype was recorded at least ten times. The chain uses TRBV6-5 and TRBJ2-3, with TRBD1 matching over 7 bases. Germline CDR1 MNHEY, CDR2 SVGAGI. The CDR3 covers 14 residues. The J segment lost 6 bases and the V segment lost 3 bases, leaving 6 bases of the junction unmatched. The CDR3 spells CASSYPTGSDTQYF. CDR3 nucleotide sequence: TGTGCCAGCAGTTATCCGACAGGGTCCGATACGCAGTATTTT.

Remarks on this clonotype: Given a much more abundant clone one base away, this may be a read error. The CDR3 sequence: CASSLATTVELFF. The CDR3 DNA sequence: TGTGCCAGCAGCTTAGCTACGACCGTGGAGCTGTTTTTT. This chain connects TRBV7-9 to TRBJ2-2; D is ambiguous. Looked up from germline, CDR1 is SEHNR and CDR2 is FQNEAQ (reference sequence). This CDR3 is built from 13 residues.

The genes are TRBV6-5 and TRBJ1-1; the D is unclear. The CDR3 contains 15 residues. CDR1 is MNHEY and CDR2 is SVGAGI in the germline V gene. V was pared by 2 bases and J by 6 bases, with 16 bases between. The CDR3 DNA is TGTGCCAGCAGTTACCTCTCAGATAGACAAGCTGAAGCTTTCTTT. Amino acid sequence: CASSYLSDRQAEAFF.

The sample holds many counts of this clonotype. The chain combines TRBV7-2 with TRBJ2-7, with D possibly TRBD1 on 6 matching bases. Germline assignment: CDR1 SGHTA and CDR2 FQGNSA. Trimming took off 5 bases at V and 1 base at J, with 15 bases between the two ends. The CDR3 is 15 residues long. CDR3 residues: CASSRDTAFSYEQYF. The DNA of the CDR3 is TGTGCCAGCAGCCGGGACACCGCGTTTTCCTACGAGCAGTACTTC. The variable domain in full, completed from reference TRBV7-2 and TRBJ2-7, reads GAGVSQSPSNKVTEKGKDVELRCDPISGHTALYWYRQSLGQGLEFLIYFQGNSAPDKSGLPSDRFSAERTGGSVSTLTIQRTQQEDSAVYLCASSRDTAFSYEQYFGPGTRLTVT.

This clonotype was seen at least ten times. The J gene is TRBJ2-2, the V gene TRBV20-1; 7 bases agree with TRBD2. The CDR3 runs 14 residues. With 1 base clipped from V and 5 bases from J, the junction kept 4 bases outside the gene matches. Germline V lookup: CDR1 DFQATT, CDR2 SNEGSKA (reference sequence). CDR3 loop: CSARGLADTGELFF. The CDR3 nucleotides read TGCAGTGCTAGAGGCCTAGCGGATACCGGGGAGCTGTTTTTT.

A note on this clonotype: A much larger clone is a single base away; this may be a read error. CDR3: CSARAPAGHTDTQYF. The CDR3 bases are TGCAGTGCTAGGGCCCCAGCGGGGCACACAGATACGCAGTATTTT. V gene TRBV20-1 combines with J gene TRBJ2-3; 7 bases fit TRBD2. In germline, CDR1 is DFQATT, CDR2 SNEGSKA (reference sequence). This CDR3 has 15 residues. The V and J ends lost 3 bases and 2 bases, in that order; junction bases with no gene match: 8.

This clonotype was seen at least ten times. The chain links TRBV20-1 to TRBJ2-7; 10 bases are shared with TRBD2. The CDR3 loop spans 13 amino acids. The V and J ends lost 6 bases and 7 bases, in that order; junction bases with no gene match: 9. Germline-derived CDR1 and CDR2 are DFQATT and SNEGSKA (reference sequence). CDR3 in DNA: TGCAGTGCCCAGAGCGGGGGGGCTATTGAGCAGTACTTC. It translates to CSAQSGGAIEQYF.

This chain uses TRBV6-1 with TRBJ1-5; no clear D gene. The germline V gene encodes CDR1 MNHNS and CDR2 SASEGT. V lost 0 bases and J 0 bases, leaving 6 bases between the germline ends. The CDR3 consists of 15 residues. The CDR3 bases are TGTGCCAGCAGTGAAGCCGGTGATAGCAATCAGCCCCAGCATTTT. It codes for CASSEAGDSNQPQHF.

The rearrangement uses TRBV13 and TRBJ2-1; 14 nucleotides align to TRBD2. The length of the CDR3 is 17 residues. V lost 6 bases, J lost 7 bases, and 11 bases stayed unmatched. Germline assignment: CDR1 PRHDT and CDR2 FYEKMQ (reference sequence). The CDR3, as DNA: TGTGCCAGCAGACGCGCCTCCGGGACTAGCGGGGGTAATGAGCAGTTCTTC. Residues: CASRRASGTSGGNEQFF.

This clonotype was counted between two and nine times. The gene calls are TRBV21-1 and TRBJ2-1; the table gives TRBD1 as D, unverified against the DNA. TRBV21-1 is classified as a pseudogene. This CDR3 region has 18 residues. CDR3 sequence (DNA): TGTGCCAGCAGCCACCGGGACAGGGTGGTTGAACCCCCCAATGAGCAGTTCTTC. Its protein product is CASSHRDRVVEPPNEQFF.